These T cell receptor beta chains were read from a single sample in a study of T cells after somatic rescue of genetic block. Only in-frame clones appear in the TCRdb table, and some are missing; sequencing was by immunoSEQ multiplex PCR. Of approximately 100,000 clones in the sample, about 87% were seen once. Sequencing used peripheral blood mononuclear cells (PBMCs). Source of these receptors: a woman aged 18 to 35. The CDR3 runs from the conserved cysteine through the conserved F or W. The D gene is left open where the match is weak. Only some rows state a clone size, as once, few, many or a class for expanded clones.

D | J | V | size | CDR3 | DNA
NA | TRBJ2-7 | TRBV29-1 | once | CSEEGLAPWHPDEQYF | TGCAGCGAGGAGGGTCTAGCGCCGTGGCATCCCGACGAGCAGTACTTC
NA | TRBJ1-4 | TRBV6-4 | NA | CASSETWGLGEKLFF | TGTGCCAGCAGTGAAACTTGGGGGTTGGGTGAAAAACTGTTTTTT
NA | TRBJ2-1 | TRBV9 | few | CASSVAENEQFF | TGTGCCAGCAGCGTAGCGGAGAATGAGCAGTTCTTC
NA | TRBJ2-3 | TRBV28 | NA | CASSSGQFLRDTQYF | TGTGCCAGCAGTTCCGGACAGTTCCTTCGGGATACGCAGTATTTT
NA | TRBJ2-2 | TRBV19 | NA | CASIRSRDSPAGELFF | TGTGCCAGTATTCGATCCCGGGACTCCCCGGCCGGGGAGCTGTTTTTT
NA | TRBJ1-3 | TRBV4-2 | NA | CASSQDMTNSGNTIYF | TGTGCCAGCAGCCAAGATATGACAAACTCTGGAAACACCATATATTTT
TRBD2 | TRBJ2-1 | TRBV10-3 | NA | CAISPGLAGGGGRSRSSYNEQFF | TGTGCCATCAGCCCAGGACTAGCGGGAGGGGGAGGTCGGTCTAGGAGCTCCTACAATGAGCAGTTCTTC
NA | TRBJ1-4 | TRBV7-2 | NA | CASSLGVEKKLFF | TGTGCCAGCAGCTTGGGGGTGGAGAAAAAACTGTTTTTT
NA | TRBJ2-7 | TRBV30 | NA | CAWNEGVGSYEQYF | TGTGCCTGGAACGAGGGGGTTGGCTCCTACGAGCAGTACTTC
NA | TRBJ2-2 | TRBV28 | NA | CASSFPGELFF | TGTGCCAGCAGTTTTCCCGGGGAGCTGTTTTTT
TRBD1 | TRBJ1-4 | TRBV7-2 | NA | CASSPIPGQGRANEKLFF | TGTGCCAGCAGCCCGATACCGGGACAGGGAAGGGCTAATGAAAAACTGTTTTTT
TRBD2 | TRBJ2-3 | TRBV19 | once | CASKVDASGPDTQYF | TGTGCCAGTAAAGTTGACGCTAGCGGACCAGATACGCAGTATTTT
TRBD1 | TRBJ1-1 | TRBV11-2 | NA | CASSHNRGLGSSEAFF | TGTGCCAGCAGCCACAACAGGGGGCTCGGTTCCTCTGAAGCTTTCTTT
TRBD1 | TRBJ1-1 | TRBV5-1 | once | CASNRDRRANEAFF | TGCGCCAGCAACCGGGACAGGAGGGCTAATGAAGCTTTCTTT
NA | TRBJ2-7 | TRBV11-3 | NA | CASSLTAGPYEQYF | TGTGCCAGCAGCTTAACCGCAGGACCTTACGAGCAGTACTTC
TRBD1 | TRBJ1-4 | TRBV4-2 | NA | CASSHEQGAANEKLFF | TGTGCCAGCAGCCATGAACAGGGGGCCGCTAATGAAAAACTGTTTTTT
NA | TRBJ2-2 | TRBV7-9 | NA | CASSKIENTGELFF | TGTGCCAGCAGCAAGATCGAGAACACCGGGGAGCTGTTTTTT
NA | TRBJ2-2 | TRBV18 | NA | CASSPFEDSGELFF | TGTGCCAGCTCACCTTTTGAAGATTCCGGGGAGCTGTTTTTT
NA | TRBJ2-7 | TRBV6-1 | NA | CASTGPNYYEQYF | TGTGCCAGCACGGGACCCAACTACTACGAGCAGTACTTC
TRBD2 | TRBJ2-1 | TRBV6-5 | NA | CASSSPGGRRNEQFF | TGTGCCAGCAGTTCCCCCGGCGGGAGGAGGAATGAGCAGTTCTTC
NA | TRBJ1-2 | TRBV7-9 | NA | CASSLAMAGKYGYTF | TGTGCCAGCAGCTTAGCGATGGCAGGGAAGTATGGCTACACCTTC
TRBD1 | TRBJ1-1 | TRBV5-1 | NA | CASSLRDRGPGGGMNTEAFF | TGCGCCAGCAGCTTGCGGGACAGGGGACCAGGGGGCGGCATGAACACTGAAGCTTTCTTT
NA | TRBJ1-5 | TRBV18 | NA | CASSPGEGTYSNQPQHF | TGTGCCAGCTCACCAGGAGAGGGGACATATAGCAATCAGCCCCAGCATTTT
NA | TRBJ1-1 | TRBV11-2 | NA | CASSFTTTGGLNTEAFF | TGTGCCAGCAGCTTCACTACAACTGGGGGTTTGAACACTGAAGCTTTCTTT
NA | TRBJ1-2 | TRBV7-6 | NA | CASSLGQTPTNYGYTF | TGTGCCAGCAGCTTGGGGCAAACACCCACTAACTATGGCTACACCTTC
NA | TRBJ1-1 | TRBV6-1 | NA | CASSSQVGNTEAFF | TGTGCCAGCAGTTCACAGGTGGGGAACACTGAAGCTTTCTTT
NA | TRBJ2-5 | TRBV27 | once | CASAQGPGTVETQYF | TGTGCCAGCGCTCAAGGCCCCGGGACCGTAGAGACCCAGTACTTC